The 18 T cell receptor beta chains in this list originate from one sample, sequenced in a study of cytomegalovirus exposure and HLA in healthy donors. With 60 Vbeta and 13 Jbeta primers, the PCR was carried out. TCRdb's copy holds only in-frame clones and misses some; the assay was immunoSEQ multiplex PCR. In the table there are under 200,000 clones, roughly 80% of which are singletons. Specimen: PBMCs. The receptors were gathered from a woman aged 18-29 years in good health and CMV-seronegative.

The J gene is TRBJ1-1, the V gene TRBV14; 8 bases are a match to TRBD1. The CDR3 is 16 residues long. The germline gives CDR1 SGHDN, CDR2 FVKESK. V was clipped by 4 bases and J by 0 bases; unmatched bases: 7. The CDR3 loop reads CASSLDRGGMNTEAFF. Written as DNA, the CDR3 is TGTGCCAGCAGCCTCGACAGGGGTGGAATGAACACTGAAGCTTTCTTT.

The chain carries TRBV28 and TRBJ1-1, with TRBD1 identical over 9 bases. CDR3 length: 17 residues. Germline CDR1 and CDR2: MDHEN and SYDVKM. V shed 3 bases and J 6 bases; nucleotides not matched to a gene: 14. CDR3 coding DNA: TGTGCCAGCAGTTTCTTGACAGGGGGAGTCATCAAGGCTGAAGCTTTCTTT. Translation: CASSFLTGGVIKAEAFF. The full variable domain, completed using reference TRBV28 and TRBJ1-1, is DVKVTQSSRYLVKRTGEKVFLECVQDMDHENMFWYRQDPGLGLRLIYFSYDVKMKEKGDIPEGYSVSREKKERFSLILESASTNQTSMYLCASSFLTGGVIKAEAFFGQGTRLTVV.

As concerns this clone: Additional DNA sequences in this sample encode the identical CDR3. The chain links TRBV9 to TRBJ1-4; 8 positions match TRBD1. Germline trimming cut 4 bases from V and 8 bases from J; bases unmatched to any gene: 7. CDR1 SGDLS and CDR2 YYNGEE come from the germline V gene. This CDR3 comprises 14 residues. CDR3 in amino acids: CASSPGTGREKLFF. Written as DNA, the CDR3 is TGTGCCAGCAGCCCTGGGACAGGTCGGGAAAAACTGTTTTTT.

The chain joins TRBV7-2 to TRBJ2-7, with D possibly matching TRBD2 (7 bases). V lost 1 base to trimming and J lost 4 bases, with 17 bases between them. The CDR3 covers 16 residues. Germline loops: CDR1 SGHTA, CDR2 FQGNSA. The CDR3 DNA reads TGTGCCAGCAGCTTAGATGGGGGGCGCGGGGGTTACGAGCAGTACTTC. Protein: CASSLDGGRGGYEQYF.

The V gene is TRBV6-1, the J gene TRBJ1-5, with TRBD1 matching over 8 bases. CDR3 length: 14 amino acids. V lost 7 bases to trimming and J lost 5 bases; unmatched junction nucleotides: 7. CDR1 and CDR2 (germline): MNHNS, SASEGT. The CDR3 sequence: CASTFGQGDQPQHF. For the CDR3, the DNA is TGTGCCAGCACCTTTGGACAGGGCGATCAGCCCCAGCATTTT.

The chain recombines TRBV9 with TRBJ2-2; 10 nucleotides match TRBD2. CDR3 length: 16 residues. Germline CDR1 SGDLS, CDR2 YYNGEE. V was pared by 4 bases and J by 6 bases, with 9 bases of the junction left unmatched. CDR3 sequence reads: CASSPLAGDPPGELFF. In nucleotides, the CDR3 is TGTGCCAGCAGCCCCCTAGCGGGAGACCCCCCCGGGGAGCTGTTTTTT.

V gene TRBV5-4 combines with J gene TRBJ2-6, with 11 bases matching TRBD1. This CDR3 spans 17 amino acids. V lost 4 bases to trimming and J lost 4 bases; unmatched junction nucleotides: 7. Germline values: CDR1 SGHNT, CDR2 YYREEE (reference sequence). In nucleotides, the CDR3 is TGTGCCAGCAGCGTGGACAGGGGGCGCTCAGGGGCCAACGTCCTGACTTTC. Amino acids: CASSVDRGRSGANVLTF.

V usage is TRBV7-2 and J usage is TRBJ2-3; tentatively, D is TRBD2 (6 bases). The CDR3 spans 16 residues. The germline CDR1 and CDR2 sequences are SGHTA and FQGNSA. V lost 5 bases to trimming and J lost 0 bases, with 15 bases between them. The CDR3 nucleotides are TGTGCCAGCAGCCCCCCGGGGAGGACTAGCACAGATACGCAGTATTTT. It yields the protein CASSPPGRTSTDTQYF.

This chain joins TRBV15 and TRBJ2-1; tentatively, D is TRBD2 (5 bases). The V gene's germline CDR1 is LNHNV and CDR2 YYDKDF (reference sequence). V was pared by 5 bases and J by 9 bases, with 8 bases between. This CDR3 is built from 11 residues. The CDR3 nucleotides read TGTGCCACCAGCGGAGGCAGTGAGCAGTTCTTC. This codes for CATSGGSEQFF.

This clone turned up a few times. The J gene is TRBJ1-1, the V gene TRBV5-6; D is possibly TRBD1 (5 bases). Trimming took 4 bases from V and 10 from J, leaving 20 bases between them. The CDR3 extends over 14 amino acids. Looked up from germline, CDR1 is SGHDT and CDR2 is YYEEEE. This chain's CDR3 is CASSPEGTLLLAFF. CDR3 coding DNA: TGTGCCAGCAGCCCTGAAGGGACTTTACTTTTAGCTTTCTTT.

Note on this clone: Lacking the conserved final phenylalanine or tryptophan, this CDR3 likely reflects a read error. The chain couples TRBV28 to TRBJ1-2; 8 bases are a match to TRBD1. The V gene end was trimmed by 2 bases and the J gene end by 5 bases; junction bases not matched to a gene: 7. The germline V gene has CDR1 MDHEN and CDR2 SYDVKM. The CDR3 sequence is 15 residues long. In DNA form, the CDR3 reads TGTGCCAGCAGTTTAGGACAGGGATACGGGTATGGCTACACCCTC. Its translation: CASSLGQGYGYGYTL.

The chain links TRBV20-1 to TRBJ2-2; D not resolved. Germline CDR1 is DFQATT and CDR2 is SNEGSKA (reference sequence). Trimming stripped 1 base from V and 6 bases from J, with 3 bases between. There are 11 residues in the CDR3. As DNA, the CDR3 is TGCAGTGCTAGAGCTTCCGGGGAGCTGTTTTTT. Translated: CSARASGELFF.

The chain is built from TRBV19 and TRBJ2-1; 8 bases align to TRBD2. CDR3 size: 14 residues. Germline V gene sequence: CDR1 LNHDA, CDR2 SQIVND (reference sequence). J gave up 12 bases and V 6 bases, and 13 bases lay outside the gene matches. CDR3 coding DNA: TGTGCCAGTAGCACCACAGGGACCCGGGGGGGGCAGTTCTTC. Its translation is CASSTTGTRGGQFF.

This clone has more than one count but fewer than ten. The rearrangement links TRBV10-1 to TRBJ2-1; D is unclear. CDR3 size: 14 residues. V lost 0 bases, J lost 4 bases, and 7 bases lay in between. The germline gives CDR1 WNHNN, CDR2 SYGVQD (reference sequence). In DNA form, the CDR3 reads TGCGCCAGCAGTGAGTCTACCAGATACAATGAGCAGTTCTTC. Translating gives CASSESTRYNEQFF.

The gene calls are TRBV5-4 and TRBJ1-4, with D possibly being TRBD1 (6 bases). CDR1 and CDR2 from the germline V gene are SGHNT and YYREEE (reference sequence). This CDR3 has 15 amino acids. Trimming cost V 2 bases and J 7 bases, with 15 bases left between them. The CDR3 nucleotides read TGTGCCAGCAGCTTTGGCAGGGGAAGAAGTGAAAAACTGTTTTTT. This encodes CASSFGRGRSEKLFF.

In DNA form, the CDR3 reads TGCGCCAGCAGTACAGGGGGGGATCAGCCCCAGCATTTT. Residues: CASSTGGDQPQHF. The rearrangement links TRBV5-1 to TRBJ1-5; 8 nucleotides match TRBD1. There are 13 residues in the CDR3. The V and J ends lost 5 bases and 5 bases, in that order; junction bases with no gene match: 3. Germline values: CDR1 SGHRS, CDR2 YFSETQ.

This chain joins TRBV5-8 and TRBJ2-5, with D possibly being TRBD2 (6 bases). The CDR3 runs to 15 residues. The germline gives CDR1 SGHTS, CDR2 YDEGEE. The V and J ends lost 4 bases and 5 bases respectively, with 18 bases between them. DNA of the CDR3: TGTGCCAGCAGCCTTCACCCCCTGGGGAGGGAGACCCAGTACTTC. It encodes CASSLHPLGRETQYF.

The gene calls are TRBV27 and TRBJ2-3, with 7 nucleotides matching TRBD2. Trimming took 10 bases from V and 0 from J; bases not matched to a gene: 13. Germline V gene lookup returns CDR1 MNHEY and CDR2 SMNVEV (reference sequence). The CDR3 is 16 residues long. The CDR3 protein is CAITGPTSRSTDTQYF. Written as DNA, the CDR3 is TGTGCCATCACCGGTCCGACTAGCAGAAGCACAGATACGCAGTATTTT.